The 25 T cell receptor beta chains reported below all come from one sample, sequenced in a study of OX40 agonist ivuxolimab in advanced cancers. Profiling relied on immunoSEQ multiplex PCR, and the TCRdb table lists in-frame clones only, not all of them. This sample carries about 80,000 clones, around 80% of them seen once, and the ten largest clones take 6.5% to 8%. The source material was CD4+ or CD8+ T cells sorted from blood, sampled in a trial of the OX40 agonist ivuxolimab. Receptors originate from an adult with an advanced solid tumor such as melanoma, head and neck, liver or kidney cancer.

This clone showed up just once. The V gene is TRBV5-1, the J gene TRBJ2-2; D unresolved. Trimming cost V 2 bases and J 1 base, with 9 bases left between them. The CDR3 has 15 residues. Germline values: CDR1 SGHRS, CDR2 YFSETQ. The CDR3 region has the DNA TGCGCCAGCAGCTTAGACATCCAGAACACCGGGGAGCTGTTTTTT. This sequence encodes CASSLDIQNTGELFF.

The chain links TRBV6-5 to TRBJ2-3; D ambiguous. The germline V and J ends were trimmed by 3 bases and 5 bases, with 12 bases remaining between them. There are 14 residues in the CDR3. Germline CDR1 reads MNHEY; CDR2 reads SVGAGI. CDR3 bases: TGTGCCAGCAGTTATTTAGGTAGAAGAGATACGCAGTATTTT. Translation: CASSYLGRRDTQYF.

The CDR3: CATSRGGTGGIDTQYF. CDR3 DNA sequence: TGTGCCACCAGCAGAGGCGGGACAGGGGGAATAGATACGCAGTATTTT. V is TRBV15 and J is TRBJ2-3, with 11 bases fitting TRBD1. After removal of 1 base from V and 5 bases from J, the junction contained 5 bases not matched to a gene. The V gene's germline CDR1 is LNHNV and CDR2 YYDKDF (reference sequence). CDR3 size: 16 residues.

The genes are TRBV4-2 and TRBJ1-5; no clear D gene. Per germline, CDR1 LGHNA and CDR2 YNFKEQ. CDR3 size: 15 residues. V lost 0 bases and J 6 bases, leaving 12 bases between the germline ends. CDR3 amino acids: CASSQDSISRQPQHF. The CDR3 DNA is TGTGCCAGCAGCCAAGATAGTATCTCCCGTCAGCCCCAGCATTTT.

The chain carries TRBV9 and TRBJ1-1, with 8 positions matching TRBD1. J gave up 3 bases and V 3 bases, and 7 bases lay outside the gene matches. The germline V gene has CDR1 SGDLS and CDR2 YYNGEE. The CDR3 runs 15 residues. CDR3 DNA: TGTGCCAGCAGCGCCAGACCAGGGGGCTACACTGAAGCTTTCTTT. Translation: CASSARPGGYTEAFF. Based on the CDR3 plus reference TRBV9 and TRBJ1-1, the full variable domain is DSGVTQTPKHLITATGQRVTLRCSPRSGDLSVYWYQQSLDQGLQFLIQYYNGEERAKGNILERFSAQQFPDLHSELNLSSLELGDSALYFCASSARPGGYTEAFFGQGTRLTVV.

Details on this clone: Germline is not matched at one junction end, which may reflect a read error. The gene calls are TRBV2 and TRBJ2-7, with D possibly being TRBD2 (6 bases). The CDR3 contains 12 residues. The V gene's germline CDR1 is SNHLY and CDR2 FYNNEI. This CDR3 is CASSVVAAQLIF. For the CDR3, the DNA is TGTGCCAGCAGTGTAGTAGCGGCCCAACTCATCTTC.

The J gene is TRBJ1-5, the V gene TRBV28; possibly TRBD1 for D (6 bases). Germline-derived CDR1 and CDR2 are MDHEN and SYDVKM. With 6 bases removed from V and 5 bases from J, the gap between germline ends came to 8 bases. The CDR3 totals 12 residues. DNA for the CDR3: TGTGCCAGCAGCAGGGGTTATCAGCCCCAGCATTTT. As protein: CASSRGYQPQHF.

The chain's CDR3 is CASSLKGLSGNTIYF. CDR3 sequence (DNA): TGTGCCAGCAGCTTGAAAGGGCTGTCTGGAAACACCATATATTTT. This rearrangement joins TRBV5-6 to TRBJ1-3; D gene ambiguous. CDR3 length: 15 amino acids. CDR1 is SGHDT, CDR2 YYEEEE, per germline. V dropped 1 base and J dropped 1 base, with 9 bases sitting between them.

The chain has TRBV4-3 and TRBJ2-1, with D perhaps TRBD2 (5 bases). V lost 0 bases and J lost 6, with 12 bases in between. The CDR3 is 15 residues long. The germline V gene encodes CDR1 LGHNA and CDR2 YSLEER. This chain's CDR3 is CASSQDLGVSNEQFF. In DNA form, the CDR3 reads TGCGCCAGCAGCCAAGATCTCGGGGTGAGCAATGAGCAGTTCTTC.

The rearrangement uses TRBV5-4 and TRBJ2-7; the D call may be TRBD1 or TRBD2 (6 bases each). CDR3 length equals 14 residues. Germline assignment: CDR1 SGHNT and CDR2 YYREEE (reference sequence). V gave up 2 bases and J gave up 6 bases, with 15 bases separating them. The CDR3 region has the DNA TGTGCCAGCAGCTTCGGTCCAAAGGGGGGCGAGCAGTACTTC. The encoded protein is CASSFGPKGGEQYF.

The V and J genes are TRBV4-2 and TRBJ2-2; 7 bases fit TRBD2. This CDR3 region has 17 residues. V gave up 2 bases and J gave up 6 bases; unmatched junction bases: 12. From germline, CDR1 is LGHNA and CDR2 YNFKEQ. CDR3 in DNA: TGTGCCAGCAGCCAAAGACTCGGAGGGAGGGAAGCCGGGGAGCTGTTTTTT. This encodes CASSQRLGGREAGELFF.

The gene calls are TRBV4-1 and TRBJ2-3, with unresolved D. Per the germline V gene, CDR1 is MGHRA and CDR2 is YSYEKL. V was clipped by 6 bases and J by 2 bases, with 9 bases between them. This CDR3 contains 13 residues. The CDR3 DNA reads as TGCGCCAGCAGGCCCCCCTTCACAGATACGCAGTATTTT. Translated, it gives CASRPPFTDTQYF.

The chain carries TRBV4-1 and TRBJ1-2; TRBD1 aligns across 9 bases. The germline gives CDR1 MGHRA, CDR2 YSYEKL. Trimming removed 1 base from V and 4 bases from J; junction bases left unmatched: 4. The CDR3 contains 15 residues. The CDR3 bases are TGCGCCAGCAGCCAAGTACAGGGGGCTTTCTATGGCTACACCTTC. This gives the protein CASSQVQGAFYGYTF.

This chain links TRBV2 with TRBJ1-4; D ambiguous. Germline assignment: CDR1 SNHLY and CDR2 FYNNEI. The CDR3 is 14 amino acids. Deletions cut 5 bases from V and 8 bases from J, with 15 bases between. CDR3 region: CASSSEGSIEKLFF. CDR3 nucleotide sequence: TGTGCCAGCAGTTCGGAAGGCTCGATCGAAAAACTGTTTTTT.

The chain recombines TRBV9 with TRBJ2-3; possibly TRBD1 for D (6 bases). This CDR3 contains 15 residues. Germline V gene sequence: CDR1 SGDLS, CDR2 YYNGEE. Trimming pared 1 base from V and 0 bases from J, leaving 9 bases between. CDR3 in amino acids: CASSVRGQSTDTQYF. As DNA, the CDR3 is TGTGCCAGCAGCGTACGGGGACAAAGCACAGATACGCAGTATTTT.

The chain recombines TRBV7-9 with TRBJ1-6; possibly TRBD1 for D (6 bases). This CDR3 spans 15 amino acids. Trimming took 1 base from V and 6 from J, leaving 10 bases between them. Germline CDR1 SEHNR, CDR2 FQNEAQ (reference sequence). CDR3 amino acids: CASSLEGQFNSPLHF. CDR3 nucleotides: TGTGCCAGCAGCTTAGAAGGACAGTTTAATTCACCCCTCCACTTT.

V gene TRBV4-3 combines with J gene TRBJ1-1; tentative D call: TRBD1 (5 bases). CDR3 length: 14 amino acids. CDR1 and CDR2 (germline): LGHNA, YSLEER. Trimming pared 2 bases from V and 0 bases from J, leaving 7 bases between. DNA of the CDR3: TGCGCCAGCAGCCAACAGGGAATGAACACTGAAGCTTTCTTT. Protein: CASSQQGMNTEAFF.

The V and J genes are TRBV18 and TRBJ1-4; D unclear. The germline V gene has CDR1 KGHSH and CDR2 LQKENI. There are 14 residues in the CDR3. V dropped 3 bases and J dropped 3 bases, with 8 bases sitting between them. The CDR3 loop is CASSPSAANEKLFF. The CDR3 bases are TGTGCCAGCTCACCTAGTGCAGCTAATGAAAAACTGTTTTTT.

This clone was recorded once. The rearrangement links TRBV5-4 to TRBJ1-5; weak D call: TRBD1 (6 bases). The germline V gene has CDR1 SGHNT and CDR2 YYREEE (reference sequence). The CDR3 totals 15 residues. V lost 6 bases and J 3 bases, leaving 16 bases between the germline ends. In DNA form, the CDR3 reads TGTGCCAGCACACCATGGGACACCTCCAATCAGCCCCAGCATTTT. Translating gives CASTPWDTSNQPQHF. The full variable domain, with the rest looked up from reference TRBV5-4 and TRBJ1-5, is ETGVTQSPTHLIKTRGQQVTLRCSSQSGHNTVSWYQQALGQGPQFIFQYYREEENGRGNFPPRFSGLQFPNYSSELNVNALELDDSALYLCASTPWDTSNQPQHFGDGTRLSIL.

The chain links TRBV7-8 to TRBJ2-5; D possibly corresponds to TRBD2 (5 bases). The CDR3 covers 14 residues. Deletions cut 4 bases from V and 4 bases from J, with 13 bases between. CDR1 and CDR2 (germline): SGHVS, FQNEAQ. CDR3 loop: CASSSGVWIETQYF. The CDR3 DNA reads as TGTGCCAGCAGCTCCGGGGTCTGGATAGAGACCCAGTACTTC.

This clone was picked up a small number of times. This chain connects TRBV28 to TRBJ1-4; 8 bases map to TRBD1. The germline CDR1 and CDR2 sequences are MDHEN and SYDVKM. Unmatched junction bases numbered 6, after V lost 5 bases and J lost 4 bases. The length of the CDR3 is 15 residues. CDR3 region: CASSARGQVNEKLFF. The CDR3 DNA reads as TGTGCCAGCAGTGCCCGGGGACAGGTTAATGAAAAACTGTTTTTT.

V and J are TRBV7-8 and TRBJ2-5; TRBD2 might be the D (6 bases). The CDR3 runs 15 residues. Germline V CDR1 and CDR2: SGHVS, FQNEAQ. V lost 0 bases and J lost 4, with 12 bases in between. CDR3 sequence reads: CASSLAGFGGETQYF. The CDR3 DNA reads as TGTGCCAGCAGCTTAGCGGGGTTCGGGGGAGAGACCCAGTACTTC.

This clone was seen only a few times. CDR3 loop: CSVEEDVRVGNEQFF. The CDR3 region has the DNA TGCAGCGTTGAAGAGGATGTACGGGTTGGCAATGAGCAGTTCTTC. The genes are TRBV29-1 and TRBJ2-1, with D unclear. Germline-derived CDR1 and CDR2 are SQVTM and ANQGSEA. V was shortened by 0 bases and J by 6 bases, with 15 bases between the two germline ends. The CDR3 is 15 amino acids.

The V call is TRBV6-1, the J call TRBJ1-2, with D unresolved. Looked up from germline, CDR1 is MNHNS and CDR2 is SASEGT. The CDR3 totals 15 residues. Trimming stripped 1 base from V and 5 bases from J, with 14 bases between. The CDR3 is CASSEGVGEYYGYTF. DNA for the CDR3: TGTGCCAGCAGTGAAGGAGTCGGAGAGTATTATGGCTACACCTTC.

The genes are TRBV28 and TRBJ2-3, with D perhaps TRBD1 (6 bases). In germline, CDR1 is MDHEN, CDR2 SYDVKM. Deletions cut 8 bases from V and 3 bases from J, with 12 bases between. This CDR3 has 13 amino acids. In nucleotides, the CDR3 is TGTGCCAGCGTCTTGGGGGCTACAGATACGCAGTATTTT. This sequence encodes CASVLGATDTQYF.